This T cell receptor beta chain was recovered during a study of control samples from healthy donors and cancer patients. Sequencing used immunoSEQ multiplex PCR; TCRdb keeps in-frame clones, though not all of them. The table has 98,000 or so clones, approximately 81% seen once. There are 16 residues in the CDR3. The germline V gene has CDR1 MNHEY and CDR2 SMNVEV (reference sequence). Between the trimmed V and J ends, which lost 0 bases and 1 base, there was a span of 11 bases. There are a few counts of this clone. The sample comprised blood. This chain uses TRBV27 with TRBJ2-3; TRBD1 or TRBD2 may be the D gene (5 bases each). The clonotype originates from a woman aged 25 to 45 in good health. The CDR3 region is CASSLSGVRGTDTQYF. The CDR3 DNA reads TGTGCCAGCAGTTTATCGGGGGTTCGAGGCACAGATACGCAGTATTTT.